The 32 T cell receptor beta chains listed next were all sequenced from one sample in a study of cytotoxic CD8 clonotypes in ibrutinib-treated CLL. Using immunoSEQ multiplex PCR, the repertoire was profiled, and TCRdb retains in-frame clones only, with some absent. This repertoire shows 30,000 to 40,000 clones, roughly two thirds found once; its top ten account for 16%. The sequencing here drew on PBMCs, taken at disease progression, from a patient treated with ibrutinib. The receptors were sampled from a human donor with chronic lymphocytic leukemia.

The CDR3 protein is CASSPSPDRAHGYTF. For the CDR3, the DNA is TGCGCCAGCAGCCCCTCGCCAGACAGGGCCCATGGCTACACCTTC. The chain is built from TRBV5-1 and TRBJ1-2, with 7 bases fitting TRBD1. The CDR3 has 15 amino acids. J gave up 6 bases and V 4 bases, and 12 bases lay outside the gene matches. Germline CDR1 reads SGHRS; CDR2 reads YFSETQ.

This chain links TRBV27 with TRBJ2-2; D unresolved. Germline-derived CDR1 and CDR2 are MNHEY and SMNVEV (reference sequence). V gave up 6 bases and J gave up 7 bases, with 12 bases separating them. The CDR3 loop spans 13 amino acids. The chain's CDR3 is CASSPWADGELFF. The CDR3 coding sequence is TGTGCCAGCAGCCCCTGGGCGGACGGGGAGCTGTTTTTT.

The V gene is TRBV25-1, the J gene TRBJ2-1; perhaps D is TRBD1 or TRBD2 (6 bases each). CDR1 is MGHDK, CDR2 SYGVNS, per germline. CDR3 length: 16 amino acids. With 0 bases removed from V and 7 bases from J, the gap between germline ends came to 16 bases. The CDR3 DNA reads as TGTGCCAGCAGTGAATATGGGGGCGGGGATGGGAATGAGCAGTTCTTC. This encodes CASSEYGGGDGNEQFF.

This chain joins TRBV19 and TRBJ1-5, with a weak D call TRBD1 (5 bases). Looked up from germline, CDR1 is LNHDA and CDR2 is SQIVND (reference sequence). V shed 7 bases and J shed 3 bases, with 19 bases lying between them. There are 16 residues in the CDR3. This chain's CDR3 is CASMGEAGVPNQPQHF. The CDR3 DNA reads TGTGCCAGTATGGGGGAAGCCGGGGTGCCCAATCAGCCCCAGCATTTT.

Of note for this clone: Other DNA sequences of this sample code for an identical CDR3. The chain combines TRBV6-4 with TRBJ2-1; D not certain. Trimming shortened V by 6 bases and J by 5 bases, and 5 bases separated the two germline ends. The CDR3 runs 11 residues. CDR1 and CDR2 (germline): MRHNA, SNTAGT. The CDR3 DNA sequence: TGTGCCAGCAGCGATAACAATGAGCAGTTCTTC. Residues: CASSDNNEQFF.

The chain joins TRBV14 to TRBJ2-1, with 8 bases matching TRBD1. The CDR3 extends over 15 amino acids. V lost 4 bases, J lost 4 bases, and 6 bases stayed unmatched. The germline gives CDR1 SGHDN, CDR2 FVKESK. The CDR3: CASSPGTGLYNEQFF. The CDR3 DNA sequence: TGTGCCAGCAGCCCGGGGACAGGATTATACAATGAGCAGTTCTTC.

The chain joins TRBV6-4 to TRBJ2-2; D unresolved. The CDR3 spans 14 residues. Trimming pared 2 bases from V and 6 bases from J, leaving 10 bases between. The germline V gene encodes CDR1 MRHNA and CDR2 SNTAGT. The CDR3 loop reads CASSDGIYSGELFF. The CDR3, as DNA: TGTGCCAGCAGTGACGGGATTTATTCCGGGGAGCTGTTTTTT.

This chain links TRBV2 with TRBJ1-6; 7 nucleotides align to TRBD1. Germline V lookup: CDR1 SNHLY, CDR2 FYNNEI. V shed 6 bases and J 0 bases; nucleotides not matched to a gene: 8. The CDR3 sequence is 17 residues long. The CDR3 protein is CASSLEGQSSYNSPLHF. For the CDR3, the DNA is TGTGCCAGCAGCCTAGAGGGACAGAGCTCCTATAATTCACCCCTCCACTTT.

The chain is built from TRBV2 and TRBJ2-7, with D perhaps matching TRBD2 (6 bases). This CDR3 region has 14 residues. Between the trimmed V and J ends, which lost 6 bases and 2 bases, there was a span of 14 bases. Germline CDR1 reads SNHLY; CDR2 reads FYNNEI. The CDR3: CASSPGGGTYEQYF. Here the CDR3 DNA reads TGTGCCAGCAGCCCCGGGGGAGGCACCTACGAGCAGTACTTC.

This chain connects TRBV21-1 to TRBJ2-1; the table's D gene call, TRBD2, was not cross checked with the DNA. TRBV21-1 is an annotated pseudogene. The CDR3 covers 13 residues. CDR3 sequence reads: CASTLGGRNEQFF. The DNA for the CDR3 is TGTGCCAGCACCCTGGGGGGGCGGAATGAGCAGTTCTTC.

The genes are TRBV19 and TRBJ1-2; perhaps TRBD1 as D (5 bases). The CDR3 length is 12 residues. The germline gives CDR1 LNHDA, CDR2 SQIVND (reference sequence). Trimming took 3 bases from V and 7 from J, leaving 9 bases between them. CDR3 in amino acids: CASSIGGSGYTF. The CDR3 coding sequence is TGTGCCAGTAGTATTGGGGGGTCTGGCTACACCTTC.

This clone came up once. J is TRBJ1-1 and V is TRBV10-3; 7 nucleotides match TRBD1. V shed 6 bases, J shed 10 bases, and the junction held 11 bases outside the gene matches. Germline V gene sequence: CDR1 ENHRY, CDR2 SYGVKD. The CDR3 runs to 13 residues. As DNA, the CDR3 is TGTGCCATCAGGGCAGGGGGGGACGAGGTAGCTTTCTTT. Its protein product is CAIRAGGDEVAFF.

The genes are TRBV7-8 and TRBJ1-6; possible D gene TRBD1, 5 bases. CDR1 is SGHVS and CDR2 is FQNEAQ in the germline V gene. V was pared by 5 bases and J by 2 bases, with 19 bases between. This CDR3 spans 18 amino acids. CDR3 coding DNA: TGTGCCAGCAGCACCCGCGCGGCTTTAGGGGCCTATAATTCACCCCTCCACTTT. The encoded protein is CASSTRAALGAYNSPLHF.

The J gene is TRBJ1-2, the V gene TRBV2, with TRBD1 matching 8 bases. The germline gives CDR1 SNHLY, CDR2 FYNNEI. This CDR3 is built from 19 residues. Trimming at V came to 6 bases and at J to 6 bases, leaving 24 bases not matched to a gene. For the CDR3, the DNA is TGTGCCAGCAGGGGTCGGGCAAGGGACAGGCCTCTACTACCCGATGGCTACACCTTC. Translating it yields CASRGRARDRPLLPDGYTF.

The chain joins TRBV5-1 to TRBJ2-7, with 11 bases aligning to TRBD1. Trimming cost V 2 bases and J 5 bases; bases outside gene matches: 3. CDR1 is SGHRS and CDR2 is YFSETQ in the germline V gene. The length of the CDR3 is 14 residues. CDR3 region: CASSFGQGAHEQYF. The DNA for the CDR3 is TGCGCCAGCAGCTTTGGACAGGGGGCCCACGAGCAGTACTTC. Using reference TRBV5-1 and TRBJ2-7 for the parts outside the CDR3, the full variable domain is KAGVTQTPRYLIKTRGQQVTLSCSPISGHRSVSWYQQTPGQGLQFLFEYFSETQRNKGNFPGRFSGRQFSNSRSEMNVSTLELGDSALYLCASSFGQGAHEQYFGPGTRLTVT.

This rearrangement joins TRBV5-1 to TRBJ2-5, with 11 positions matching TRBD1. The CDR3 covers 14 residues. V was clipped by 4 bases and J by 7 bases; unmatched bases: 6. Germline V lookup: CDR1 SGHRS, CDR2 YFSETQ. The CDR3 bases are TGCGCCAGCAGCGCTTCCGGGACAGGGGGGACCCAGTACTTC. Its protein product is CASSASGTGGTQYF. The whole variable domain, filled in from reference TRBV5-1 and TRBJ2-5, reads KAGVTQTPRYLIKTRGQQVTLSCSPISGHRSVSWYQQTPGQGLQFLFEYFSETQRNKGNFPGRFSGRQFSNSRSEMNVSTLELGDSALYLCASSASGTGGTQYFGPGTRLLVL.

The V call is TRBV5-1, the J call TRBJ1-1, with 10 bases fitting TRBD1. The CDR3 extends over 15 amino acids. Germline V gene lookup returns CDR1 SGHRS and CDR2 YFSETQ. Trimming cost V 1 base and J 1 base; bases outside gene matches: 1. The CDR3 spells CASSLRDRGNTEAFF. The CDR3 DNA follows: TGCGCCAGCAGCTTGAGGGACAGGGGGAACACTGAAGCTTTCTTT.

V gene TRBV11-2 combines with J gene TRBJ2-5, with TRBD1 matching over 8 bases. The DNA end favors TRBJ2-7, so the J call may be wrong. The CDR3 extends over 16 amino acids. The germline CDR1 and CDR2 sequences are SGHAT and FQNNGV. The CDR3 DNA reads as TGTGCCAGCAGCCGAGGTTGGGGACAGGTTGTCTACGAGCAGTACTTC. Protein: CASSRGWGQVVYEQYF.

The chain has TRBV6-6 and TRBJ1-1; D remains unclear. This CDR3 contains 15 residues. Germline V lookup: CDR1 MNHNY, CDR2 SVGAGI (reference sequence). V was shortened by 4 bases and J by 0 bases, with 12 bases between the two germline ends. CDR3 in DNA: TGTGCCAGCAGTTTGACTGGAATGGTGAACACTGAAGCTTTCTTT. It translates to CASSLTGMVNTEAFF.

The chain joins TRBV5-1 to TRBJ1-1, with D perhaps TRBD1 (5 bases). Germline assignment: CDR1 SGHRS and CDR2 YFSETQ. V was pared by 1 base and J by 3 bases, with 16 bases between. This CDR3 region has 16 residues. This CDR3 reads CASSLSGAGQDTEAFF. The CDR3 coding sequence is TGCGCCAGCAGCTTGTCCGGGGCAGGCCAAGACACTGAAGCTTTCTTT.

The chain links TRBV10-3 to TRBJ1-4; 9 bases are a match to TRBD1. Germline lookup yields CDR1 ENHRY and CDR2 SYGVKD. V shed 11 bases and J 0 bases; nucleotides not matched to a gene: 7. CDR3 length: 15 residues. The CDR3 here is CASTGGAATNEKLFF. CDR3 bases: TGTGCCTCAACAGGGGGCGCGGCAACTAATGAAAAACTGTTTTTT.

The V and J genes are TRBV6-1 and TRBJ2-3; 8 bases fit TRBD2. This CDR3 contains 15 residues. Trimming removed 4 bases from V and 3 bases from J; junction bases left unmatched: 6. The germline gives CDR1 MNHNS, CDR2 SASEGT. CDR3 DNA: TGTGCCAGCAGTGTCGGGGGGGGGATAACAGATACGCAGTATTTT. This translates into CASSVGGGITDTQYF.

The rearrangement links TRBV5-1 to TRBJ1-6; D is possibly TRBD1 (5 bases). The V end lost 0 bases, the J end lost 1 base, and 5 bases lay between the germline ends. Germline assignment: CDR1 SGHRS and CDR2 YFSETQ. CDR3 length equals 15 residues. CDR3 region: CASSLEGSYNSPLHF. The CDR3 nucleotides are TGCGCCAGCAGCTTGGAGGGGTCCTATAATTCACCCCTCCACTTT.

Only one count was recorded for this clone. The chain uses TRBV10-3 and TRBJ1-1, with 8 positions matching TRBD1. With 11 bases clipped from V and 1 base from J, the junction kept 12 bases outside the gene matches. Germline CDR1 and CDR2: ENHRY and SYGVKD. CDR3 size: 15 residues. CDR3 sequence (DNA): TGTGCCGTACTGGACAGGGATGGGGAGAACACTGAAGCTTTCTTT. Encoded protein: CAVLDRDGENTEAFF.

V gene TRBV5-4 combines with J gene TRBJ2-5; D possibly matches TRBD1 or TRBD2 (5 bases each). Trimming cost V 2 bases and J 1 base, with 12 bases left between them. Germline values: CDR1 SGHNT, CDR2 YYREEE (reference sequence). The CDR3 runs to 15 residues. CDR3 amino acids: CASSFKTGPQETQYF. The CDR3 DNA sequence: TGTGCCAGCAGCTTCAAGACGGGGCCCCAAGAGACCCAGTACTTC.

Here the CDR3 DNA reads TGTGCCAGCAGCTTGGACTTGGGTAGTGAAAAACTGTTTTTT. Amino acids: CASSLDLGSEKLFF. The chain has TRBV5-8 and TRBJ1-4; D is unclear. The CDR3 extends over 14 amino acids. Trimming left V 0 bases short and J 7 bases short, with 10 bases between. Germline V CDR1 and CDR2: SGHTS, YDEGEE.

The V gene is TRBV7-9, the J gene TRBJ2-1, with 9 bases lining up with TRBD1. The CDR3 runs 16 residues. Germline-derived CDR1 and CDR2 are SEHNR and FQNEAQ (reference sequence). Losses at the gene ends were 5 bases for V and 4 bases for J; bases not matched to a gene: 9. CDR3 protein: CASSLPRDRDYNEQFF. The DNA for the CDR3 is TGTGCCAGCAGCCTACCCCGGGACAGGGATTACAATGAGCAGTTCTTC. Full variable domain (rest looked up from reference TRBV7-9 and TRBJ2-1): DTGVSQNPRHKITKRGQNVTFRCDPISEHNRLYWYRQTLGQGPEFLTYFQNEAQLEKSRLLSDRFSAERPKGSFSTLEIQRTEQGDSAMYLCASSLPRDRDYNEQFFGPGTRLTVL.

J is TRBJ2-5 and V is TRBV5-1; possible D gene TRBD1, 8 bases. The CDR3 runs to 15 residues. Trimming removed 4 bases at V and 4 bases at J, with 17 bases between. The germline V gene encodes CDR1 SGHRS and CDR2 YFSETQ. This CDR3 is CASSRGQGGRETQYF. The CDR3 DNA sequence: TGCGCCAGCAGCCGCGGACAGGGAGGGAGAGAGACCCAGTACTTC.

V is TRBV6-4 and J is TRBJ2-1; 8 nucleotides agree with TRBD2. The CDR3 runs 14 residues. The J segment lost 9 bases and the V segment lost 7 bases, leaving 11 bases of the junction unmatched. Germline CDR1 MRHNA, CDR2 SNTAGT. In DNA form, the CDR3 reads TGTGCCAGCAAGCGAGAAGCGGGGGCCTCTGAGCAGTTCTTC. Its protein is CASKREAGASEQFF.

The CDR3 nucleotides are TGTGCCAGCAGTTTCATAGGTCAGCCCCAGCATTTT. Translation gives CASSFIGQPQHF. This sequence joins TRBV27 and TRBJ1-5; D not certain. Germline CDR1 reads MNHEY; CDR2 reads SMNVEV (reference sequence). CDR3 size: 12 residues. Trimming left V 3 bases short and J 6 bases short, with 6 bases between.

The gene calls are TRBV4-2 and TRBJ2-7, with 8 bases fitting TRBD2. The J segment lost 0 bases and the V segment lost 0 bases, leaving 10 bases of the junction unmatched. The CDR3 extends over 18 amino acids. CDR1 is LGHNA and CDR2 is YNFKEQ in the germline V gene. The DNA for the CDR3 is TGTGCCAGCAGCCAAGACTCGGGGGGGGGCCGGAACTCCTACGAGCAGTACTTC. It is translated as CASSQDSGGGRNSYEQYF.

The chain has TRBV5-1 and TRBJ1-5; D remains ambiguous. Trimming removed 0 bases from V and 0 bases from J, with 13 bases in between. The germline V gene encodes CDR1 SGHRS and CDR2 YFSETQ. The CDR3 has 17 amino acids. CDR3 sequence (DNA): TGCGCCAGCAGCTTGGGGGCGGGTACACATAGCAATCAGCCCCAGCATTTT. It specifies CASSLGAGTHSNQPQHF.